This T cell receptor beta chain was captured by sequencing in a study of T cell responses to AZD1222 COVID-19 vaccine. Notes on this clone: What it recognizes is unknown.

Looked up from germline, CDR1 is GTSNPN and CDR2 is SVGIG (reference sequence). This CDR3 is 14 amino acids long. Between the trimmed V and J ends, which lost 7 bases and 9 bases, there was a span of 19 bases. TCRdb's table, derived via immunoSEQ multiplex PCR, lists solely in-frame clones and lacks some. The sample lists some 200,000 clones; 88% were seen once. Study-level findings and limits: At study baseline, merely about 6 AZD1222 recipients were seropositive.

This sequence was found in an adult who received the AZD1222 COVID-19 vaccine. The J gene is TRBJ1-6, the V gene TRBV30; D is possibly TRBD1 (5 bases). Material: peripheral blood, obtained 28 days after the second AZD1222 dose. CDR3 DNA: TGTGCCTCAGCCTCGGACACCATCGGTTCACCCCTCCACTTT. This translates into CASASDTIGSPLHF.